Described below is a single T cell receptor beta chain sequence and its context. This record belongs to a study of blood T cell repertoires in COVID-19. Study in general: Collection of acute and convalescent COVID-19 samples took place in the United States, Italy and Spain.

CDR1 SGHAT and CDR2 FQNNGV come from the germline V gene. This CDR3 spans 16 amino acids. Trimming pared 5 bases from V and 2 bases from J, leaving 17 bases between. Recruits, aged about 18 to 95 years, lived in 24 US areas. Clinical histories supplied by participants themselves formed the basis of cohort assignment. Original methodology: By means of reference gene primer amplification, nucleated cell counts were estimated. Method: immunoSEQ multiplex PCR; TCRdb's copy keeps in-frame clones and lacks some. That table gives V, J and clone size, and the DNA gave D and trimming. The sample carries a few hundred thousand clones, around 83% recorded once.

The receptor comes from a woman in her 50s who had recovered from COVID-19. The chain carries TRBV11-2 and TRBJ2-3, with a weak D call TRBD2 (5 bases). Material: PBMCs or T cells enriched from blood (not recorded which). For the CDR3, the DNA is TGTGCCAGCAGCCCCAGTGTGGGCGGGTACACAGATACGCAGTATTTT. This encodes CASSPSVGGYTDTQYF. Drawing the rest from reference TRBV11-2 and TRBJ2-3, the complete variable domain is EAGVAQSPRYKIIEKRQSVAFWCNPISGHATLYWYQQILGQGPKLLIQFQNNGVVDDSQLPKDRFSAERLKGVDSTLKIQPAKLEDSAVYLCASSPSVGGYTDTQYFGPGTRLTVL.